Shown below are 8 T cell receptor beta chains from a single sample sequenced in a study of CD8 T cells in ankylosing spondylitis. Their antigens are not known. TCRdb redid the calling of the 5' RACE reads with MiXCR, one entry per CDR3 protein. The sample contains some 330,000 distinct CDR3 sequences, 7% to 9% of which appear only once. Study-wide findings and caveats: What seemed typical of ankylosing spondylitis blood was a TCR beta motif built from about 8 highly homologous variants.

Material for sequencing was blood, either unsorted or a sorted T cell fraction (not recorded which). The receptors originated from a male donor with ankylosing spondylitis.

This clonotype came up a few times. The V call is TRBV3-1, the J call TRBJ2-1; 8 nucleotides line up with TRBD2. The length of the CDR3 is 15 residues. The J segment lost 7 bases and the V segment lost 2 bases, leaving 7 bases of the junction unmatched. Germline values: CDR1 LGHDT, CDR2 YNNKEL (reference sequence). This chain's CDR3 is CASSQRTSLGNEQFF. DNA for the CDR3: TGTGCCAGCAGCCAAAGGACTAGCTTAGGGAATGAGCAGTTCTTC.

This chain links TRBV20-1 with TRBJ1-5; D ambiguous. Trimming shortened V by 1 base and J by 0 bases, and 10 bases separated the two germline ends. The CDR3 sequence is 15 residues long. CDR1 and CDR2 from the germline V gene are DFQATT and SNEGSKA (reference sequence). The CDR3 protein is CSARVGQYSNQPQHF. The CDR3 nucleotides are TGCAGTGCTAGAGTTGGGCAGTATAGCAATCAGCCCCAGCATTTT.

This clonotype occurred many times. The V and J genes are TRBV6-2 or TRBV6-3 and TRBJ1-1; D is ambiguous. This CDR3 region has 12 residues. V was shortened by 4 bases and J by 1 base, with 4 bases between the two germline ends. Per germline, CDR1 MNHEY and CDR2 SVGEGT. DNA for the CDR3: TGTGCCAGCAGTTGGGGGAACACTGAAGCTTTCTTT. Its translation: CASSWGNTEAFF.

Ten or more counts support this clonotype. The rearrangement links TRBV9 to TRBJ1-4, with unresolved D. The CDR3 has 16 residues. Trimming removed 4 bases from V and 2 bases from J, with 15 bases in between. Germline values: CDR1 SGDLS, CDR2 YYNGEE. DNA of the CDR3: TGTGCCAGCAGCCACGACGGTTACGGGACTAATGAAAAACTGTTTTTT. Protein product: CASSHDGYGTNEKLFF.

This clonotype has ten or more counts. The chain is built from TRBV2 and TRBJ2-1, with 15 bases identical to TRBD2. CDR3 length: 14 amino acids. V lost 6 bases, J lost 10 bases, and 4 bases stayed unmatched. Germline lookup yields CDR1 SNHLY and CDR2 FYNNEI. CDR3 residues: CASRGLAGGHEQFF. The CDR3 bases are TGTGCCAGCAGGGGACTAGCGGGAGGTCACGAGCAGTTCTTC.

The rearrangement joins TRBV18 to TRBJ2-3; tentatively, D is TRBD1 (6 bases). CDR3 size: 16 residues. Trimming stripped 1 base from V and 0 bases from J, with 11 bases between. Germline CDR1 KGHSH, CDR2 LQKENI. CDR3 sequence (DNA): TGTGCCAGCTCACCACGGGACAAAGCAAGCACAGATACGCAGTATTTT. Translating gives CASSPRDKASTDTQYF.

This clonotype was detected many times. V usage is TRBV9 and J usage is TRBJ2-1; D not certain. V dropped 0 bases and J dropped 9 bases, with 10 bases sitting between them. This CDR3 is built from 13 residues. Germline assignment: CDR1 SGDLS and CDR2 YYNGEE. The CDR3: CASSVGLPLEQFF. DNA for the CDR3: TGTGCCAGCAGCGTAGGCCTCCCTCTTGAGCAGTTCTTC. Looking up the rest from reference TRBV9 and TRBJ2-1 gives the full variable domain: DSGVTQTPKHLITATGQRVTLRCSPRSGDLSVYWYQQSLDQGLQFLIQYYNGEERAKGNILERFSAQQFPDLHSELNLSSLELGDSALYFCASSVGLPLEQFFGPGTRLTVL.

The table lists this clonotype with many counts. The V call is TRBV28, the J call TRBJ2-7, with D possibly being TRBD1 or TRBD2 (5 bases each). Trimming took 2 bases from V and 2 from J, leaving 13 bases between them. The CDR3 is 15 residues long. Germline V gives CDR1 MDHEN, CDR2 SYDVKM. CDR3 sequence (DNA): TGTGCCAGCAGTTTACCAACAATGGGGGCCTACGAGCAGTACTTC. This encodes CASSLPTMGAYEQYF.